What follows are 12 T cell receptor beta chains derived from one specimen sequenced in a study of blood T cells in healthy people across ages. With a J-beta primer mix and a sample-barcoded 5' primer, a second PCR ran about 7 to 11 cycles. Using its own MiXCR run on the 5' RACE reads, TCRdb lists one record per CDR3 protein. The repertoire holds 1.5 million to 2 million distinct CDR3 sequences, with roughly 52% as singletons. The material sequenced was blood. These receptors came from a woman aged 40 to 50 in good health.

This sequence joins TRBV9 and TRBJ1-2; TRBD1 might be the D (5 bases). The CDR3 consists of 13 residues. Deletions cut 1 base from V and 4 bases from J, with 8 bases between. Germline-derived CDR1 and CDR2 are SGDLS and YYNGEE. CDR3 protein: CASSVKGTYGYTF. The CDR3 DNA reads TGTGCCAGCAGCGTAAAGGGGACCTATGGCTACACCTTC.

This clonotype has just a few counts. In DNA form, the CDR3 reads TGTGCCAGCAGCAGCAGGGGGGGGTGGGTTATGGAGACCCAGTACTTC. Translated, it gives CASSSRGGWVMETQYF. V and J are TRBV7-2 and TRBJ2-5; D may be TRBD1 or TRBD2 (7 bases each). Trimming took off 5 bases at V and 5 bases at J, with 21 bases between the two ends. CDR3 length: 16 residues. Germline-derived CDR1 and CDR2 are SGHTA and FQGNSA.

The genes are TRBV6-2 or TRBV6-3 and TRBJ2-7; D is possibly TRBD1 (6 bases). Trimming removed 6 bases from V and 4 bases from J, with 19 bases in between. The V gene's germline CDR1 is MNHEY and CDR2 SVGEGT. The CDR3 length is 15 residues. The CDR3 nucleotides read TGTGCCAGCAGCCCCCCCCGGACAGATTTTTACGAGCAGTACTTC. Translated, it gives CASSPPRTDFYEQYF.

This clonotype was picked up a small number of times. The chain uses TRBV5-1 and TRBJ2-5, with TRBD2 matching 8 bases. Looked up from germline, CDR1 is SGHRS and CDR2 is YFSETQ. V trimming: 4 bases; J trimming: 3 bases; junction bases outside the gene matches: 14. The CDR3 extends over 17 amino acids. The CDR3 loop is CASSPWRSGGEEETQYF. CDR3 nucleotides: TGCGCCAGCAGCCCCTGGAGGTCGGGAGGGGAAGAAGAGACCCAGTACTTC.

The chain links TRBV27 to TRBJ2-4; 7 nucleotides line up with TRBD2. Trimming took 3 bases from V and 8 from J; bases not matched to a gene: 7. This CDR3 is 14 amino acids long. Germline V gene sequence: CDR1 MNHEY, CDR2 SMNVEV (reference sequence). The CDR3 coding sequence is TGTGCCAGCAGTTTCAACGGGGGGAGGGACATTCAGTACTTC. Protein product: CASSFNGGRDIQYF.

This clonotype has just a few counts. The chain joins TRBV11-2 to TRBJ2-7; D uncertain. Germline CDR1 and CDR2: SGHAT and FQNNGV. V gave up 3 bases and J gave up 3 bases, with 12 bases separating them. The CDR3 runs 14 residues. For the CDR3, the DNA is TGTGCCAGCAGCTTCGGTGGGAATGTCTACGAGCAGTACTTC. Protein: CASSFGGNVYEQYF.

This clonotype was detected only a few times. The chain recombines TRBV12-5 with TRBJ2-1, with 7 bases identical to TRBD1. CDR1 and CDR2 (germline): LGHNT, FRNRAP. The CDR3 loop spans 17 amino acids. J lost 7 bases, V lost 0 bases, and 12 bases had no gene match. This CDR3 is CASGLVGMPGGRNEQFF. The CDR3, as DNA: TGTGCTAGTGGTTTGGTAGGGATGCCAGGGGGTAGGAATGAGCAGTTCTTC.

In this sample, this clonotype turned up a few times. The chain couples TRBV20-1 to TRBJ2-4; a weak D match, TRBD2 (6 bases). The DNA end lines up better with TRBJ2-7; the J call may be wrong. Germline V gene lookup returns CDR1 DFQATT and CDR2 SNEGSKA (reference sequence). This CDR3 has 15 amino acids. The CDR3 coding sequence is TGCAGTGCTAGAGATAGTGACGGGGGAGTTTACGAGCAGTACTTC. Its protein product is CSARDSDGGVYEQYF.

A note on this clonotype: A much larger clone differs from this one at a single base, so this may be a read error. The chain uses TRBV9 and TRBJ2-6; D not resolved. The CDR3 extends over 13 amino acids. The V gene's germline CDR1 is SGDLS and CDR2 YYNGEE. The CDR3 sequence: CASGVAGANVLTF. CDR3 in DNA: TGTGCCAGCGGCGTAGCTGGGGCCAACGTCCTGACTTTC. The full variable domain, its missing parts supplied by reference TRBV9 and TRBJ2-6, is DSGVTQTPKHLITATGQRVTLRCSPRSGDLSVYWYQQSLDQGLQFLIQYYNGEERAKGNILERFSAQQFPDLHSELNLSSLELGDSALYFCASGVAGANVLTFGAGSRLTVL.

A word on this clonotype: A read error may account for a junction end that differs from germline. The chain has TRBV5-1 and TRBJ2-5; no firm D call. Germline assignment: CDR1 SGHRS and CDR2 YFSETQ. The CDR3 contains 14 residues. The CDR3: CVSSLLINQETQYF. In DNA form, the CDR3 reads TGCGTCAGCAGCTTACTCATAAACCAAGAGACCCAGTACTTC.

The rearrangement joins TRBV29-1 to TRBJ1-4; D might be TRBD1 (6 bases). CDR3 length: 13 residues. Deletions cut 4 bases from V and 7 bases from J, with 13 bases between. Germline CDR1 reads SQVTM; CDR2 reads ANQGSEA. The DNA for the CDR3 is TGCAGCGTTGTGGGGGGGCGGAGTGAAAAACTGTTTTTT. The encoded protein is CSVVGGRSEKLFF.

This clonotype occurred a few times. V usage is TRBV7-2 and J usage is TRBJ2-1; 11 bases agree with TRBD2. The CDR3 has 18 residues. Germline V gives CDR1 SGHTA, CDR2 FQGNSA. Trimming removed 3 bases from V and 5 bases from J; junction bases left unmatched: 12. CDR3 loop: CASSLGLIAGGRNNEQFF. The CDR3 DNA follows: TGTGCCAGCAGCTTGGGGCTAATAGCGGGGGGGCGTAACAATGAGCAGTTCTTC.